A single TCR beta chain is shown here with its context. The CDR3 sequence is 15 residues long. Trimming took off 5 bases at V and 5 bases at J, with 18 bases between the two ends. The V gene's germline CDR1 is SEHNR and CDR2 FQNEAQ (reference sequence). This entry comes from a study of T cell changes during pregnancy in multiple sclerosis. Generated by immunoSEQ multiplex PCR, the TCRdb table keeps only in-frame clones and is missing some. The table has over 45,000 clones, 90% seen once. This clonotype was obtained from a female donor in good health, enrolled as a control in a pregnancy study. Sequences were derived from peripheral blood, sampled in the first trimester of pregnancy. This chain links TRBV7-9 with TRBJ2-5; D perhaps matches TRBD2 (6 bases). The CDR3 nucleotides are TGTGCCAGCAGCCCCCGGTGGGTCCGGGGGGAGACCCAGTACTTC. Protein: CASSPRWVRGETQYF.